One and the same sample provided the 16 T cell receptor beta chains below, sequenced in a study of blood T cell repertoires in COVID-19. Only in-frame clones appear in the TCRdb table, and some are missing; sequencing was by immunoSEQ multiplex PCR. The table lists roughly 220,000 clones, 85% to 90% of them singletons. Input material: PBMCs or T cells enriched from blood (not recorded which). These receptor sequences come from a woman aged 18-29 years in a cohort exposed to, infected with or recovered from COVID-19 (not recorded which).

The V call is TRBV7-9, the J call TRBJ2-7; 7 positions match TRBD1. The CDR3 length is 14 residues. V shed 3 bases, J shed 5 bases, and the junction held 7 bases outside the gene matches. Germline V gene lookup returns CDR1 SEHNR and CDR2 FQNEAQ (reference sequence). The CDR3 sequence is CASSLTGLYDEQYF. The CDR3 bases are TGTGCCAGCAGCTTGACAGGGTTATACGACGAGCAGTACTTC.

The chain has TRBV5-4 and TRBJ2-7, with D tentatively TRBD1 (6 bases). The V gene's germline CDR1 is SGHNT and CDR2 YYREEE (reference sequence). The V gene lost 6 bases and the J gene lost 1 base, with 11 bases spanning the gap. CDR3 size: 13 residues. As DNA, the CDR3 is TGTGCCAGCACACAGGGCGAGTCCTACGAGCAGTACTTC. This translates into CASTQGESYEQYF.

The V gene is TRBV5-1, the J gene TRBJ2-5, with TRBD2 matching over 11 bases. J was trimmed by 4 bases and V by 5 bases; bases with no gene match: 7. This CDR3 has 15 amino acids. Per germline, CDR1 SGHRS and CDR2 YFSETQ. The CDR3 spells CASSFITSGGETQYF. The CDR3 nucleotides are TGCGCCAGCAGTTTTATTACTAGCGGGGGAGAGACCCAGTACTTC.

The chain links TRBV9 to TRBJ2-1, with TRBD1 matching over 8 bases. The CDR3 sequence is 15 residues long. J was trimmed by 1 base and V by 2 bases; bases with no gene match: 2. Germline CDR1 SGDLS, CDR2 YYNGEE. The CDR3 here is CASSVDRGSYNEQFF. Written as DNA, the CDR3 is TGTGCCAGCAGCGTCGACAGGGGTTCCTACAATGAGCAGTTCTTC. Full variable domain (missing parts from reference TRBV9 and TRBJ2-1): DSGVTQTPKHLITATGQRVTLRCSPRSGDLSVYWYQQSLDQGLQFLIQYYNGEERAKGNILERFSAQQFPDLHSELNLSSLELGDSALYFCASSVDRGSYNEQFFGPGTRLTVL.

The sample holds a few counts of this clone. J is TRBJ2-7 and V is TRBV5-4; 8 bases are a match to TRBD1. Germline CDR1 SGHNT, CDR2 YYREEE (reference sequence). CDR3 length: 16 residues. V dropped 2 bases and J dropped 5; count of bases not matched to a gene: 12. DNA of the CDR3: TGTGCCAGCAGCTTCCGCCAGGGGGCTAAGGTACACGAGCAGTACTTC. This translates into CASSFRQGAKVHEQYF.

The rearrangement links TRBV5-4 to TRBJ2-3, with a weak D call TRBD2 (6 bases). V lost 6 bases and J 3 bases, leaving 11 bases between the germline ends. This CDR3 region has 13 residues. CDR1 is SGHNT and CDR2 is YYREEE in the germline V gene (reference sequence). The CDR3 DNA reads TGTGCCAGCACCGGAGGGAGGACAGATACGCAGTATTTT. Residues: CASTGGRTDTQYF.

The chain is built from TRBV11-2 and TRBJ1-2; D perhaps matches TRBD1 (5 bases). Deletions cut 5 bases from V and 4 bases from J, with 14 bases between. This CDR3 spans 14 amino acids. Germline V CDR1 and CDR2: SGHAT, FQNNGV. DNA for the CDR3: TGTGCCAGCAGCCCGGGACTGGGAAGCTATGGCTACACCTTC. Translation: CASSPGLGSYGYTF.

The chain uses TRBV5-8 and TRBJ2-3; tentative D call: TRBD2 (6 bases). The germline CDR1 and CDR2 sequences are SGHTS and YDEGEE. V shed 0 bases and J shed 2 bases, with 16 bases lying between them. The CDR3 extends over 17 amino acids. CDR3 sequence: CASSLGTGEDLTDTQYF. The CDR3 coding sequence is TGTGCCAGCAGCTTGGGGACGGGGGAGGACCTCACAGATACGCAGTATTTT.

The chain has TRBV18 and TRBJ1-5; TRBD1 aligns across 8 bases. This CDR3 has 15 residues. Germline V gene sequence: CDR1 KGHSH, CDR2 LQKENI. J was trimmed by 0 bases and V by 5 bases; bases with no gene match: 3. The CDR3 DNA sequence: TGTGCCAGCTCATGGGGACAGGCTAGCAATCAGCCCCAGCATTTT. Translated: CASSWGQASNQPQHF.

The chain couples TRBV5-4 to TRBJ2-2; 7 nucleotides line up with TRBD2. Germline V gives CDR1 SGHNT, CDR2 YYREEE (reference sequence). The CDR3 is 13 residues long. With 10 bases clipped from V and 3 bases from J, the junction kept 6 bases outside the gene matches. The CDR3 nucleotides are TGTGCCTGGGGGAGGGCCCACACCGGGGAGCTGTTTTTT. This encodes CAWGRAHTGELFF.

The chain combines TRBV2 with TRBJ1-5; 9 nucleotides align to TRBD1. Trimming removed 7 bases from V and 0 bases from J; junction bases left unmatched: 10. The CDR3 length is 17 residues. Germline V CDR1 and CDR2: SNHLY, FYNNEI. The CDR3 nucleotides are TGTGCCAGCACTAGGGACAGGGTCTTCGATAGCAATCAGCCCCAGCATTTT. Protein sequence: CASTRDRVFDSNQPQHF.

This sequence joins TRBV12-3 or TRBV12-4 and TRBJ1-1; D gene unclear. The CDR3 extends over 12 amino acids. Trimming removed 1 base from V and 7 bases from J, with 7 bases in between. This chain's CDR3 is CASSLGRYEAFF. In nucleotides, the CDR3 is TGTGCCAGCAGTTTAGGGCGGTATGAAGCTTTCTTT.

The chain employs TRBV3-1 (or the pseudogene TRBV3-2) and TRBJ2-7; D is uncertain. This CDR3 is 13 amino acids long. Trimming left V 2 bases short and J 3 bases short, with 8 bases between. Per the germline V gene, CDR1 is LGHDT and CDR2 is YNNKEL (reference sequence). CDR3 DNA sequence: TGTGCCAGCAGCCAAACTCCCGTCTACGAGCAGTACTTC. Translated: CASSQTPVYEQYF.

In this sample, this clone turned up a few times. CDR3 sequence reads: CASSSTFTRGETQYF. The CDR3 nucleotides are TGCGCCAGCAGCTCTACTTTTACTCGGGGGGAGACCCAGTACTTC. The chain joins TRBV5-1 to TRBJ2-5; a weak D match, TRBD2 (6 bases). The ends were cut back, 3 bases at V and 5 bases at J, with 17 bases in the middle. The CDR3 length is 15 residues. Germline V lookup: CDR1 SGHRS, CDR2 YFSETQ.

J is TRBJ2-2 and V is TRBV24-1, with D possibly being TRBD2 (6 bases). Deletions cut 5 bases from V and 0 bases from J, with 9 bases between. Germline lookup yields CDR1 KGHDR and CDR2 SFDVKD. This CDR3 comprises 15 residues. CDR3 in amino acids: CATSVGLPNTGELFF. The CDR3 DNA reads as TGTGCCACCAGTGTTGGACTACCGAACACCGGGGAGCTGTTTTTT.

The table lists this clone with a count of one. The chain employs TRBV3-1 (or the pseudogene TRBV3-2) and TRBJ2-3; the match to TRBD2 covers 9 bases. Germline V gene data show CDR1 as LGHDT and CDR2 as YNNKEL (reference sequence). The length of the CDR3 is 17 residues. V shed 0 bases and J 2 bases; nucleotides not matched to a gene: 6. The CDR3 DNA sequence: TGTGCCAGCAGCCAAGATAAGGCTAGCGGGGACACAGATACGCAGTATTTT. It yields the protein CASSQDKASGDTDTQYF.